This TCR beta chain was sequenced in a study of T cells in Graves' hyperthyroidism and ophthalmopathy. The study's findings and limits: Blood also held most thyroid clonotypes expanded beyond 0.001.

Of note for this clonotype: What it recognizes is unknown.

TCR beta CDR3 sequences were amplified from RNA transcripts. In the first-round RT-PCR of the TCR CDR3, the HTBI primer set was used. Using its own MiXCR run on the multiplex PCR reads, TCRdb lists one record per CDR3 protein. The sample lists hundreds of thousands of distinct CDR3 sequences; 14% to 15% were seen once. Trimming removed 0 bases at V and 1 base at J, with 11 bases between. Germline V lookup: CDR1 SGHTA, CDR2 FQGTGA. The CDR3 totals 16 residues. The source material was blood. The TCR comes from a woman in her twenties or thirties with Graves' hyperthyroidism. The chain couples TRBV7-3 to TRBJ2-3, with a weak D call TRBD2 (6 bases). CDR3 nucleotides: TGTGCCAGCAGCTTAACGATGGCTAGCGGCACAGATACGCAGTATTTT. This gives the protein CASSLTMASGTDTQYF.